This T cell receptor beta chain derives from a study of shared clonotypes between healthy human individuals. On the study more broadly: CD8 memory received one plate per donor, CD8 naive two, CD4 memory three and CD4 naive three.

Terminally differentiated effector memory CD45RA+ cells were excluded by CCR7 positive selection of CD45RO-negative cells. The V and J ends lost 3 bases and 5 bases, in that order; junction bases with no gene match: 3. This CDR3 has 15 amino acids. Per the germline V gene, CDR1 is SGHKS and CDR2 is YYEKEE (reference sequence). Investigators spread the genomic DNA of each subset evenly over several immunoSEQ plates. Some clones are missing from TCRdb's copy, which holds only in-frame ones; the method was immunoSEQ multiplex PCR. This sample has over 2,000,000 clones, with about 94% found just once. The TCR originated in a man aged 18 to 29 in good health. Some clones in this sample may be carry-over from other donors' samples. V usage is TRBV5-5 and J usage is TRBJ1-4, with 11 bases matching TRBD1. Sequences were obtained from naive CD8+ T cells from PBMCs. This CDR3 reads CASSWTGGANEKLFF. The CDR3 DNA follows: TGTGCCAGCAGCTGGACAGGGGGCGCGAATGAAAAACTGTTTTTT.